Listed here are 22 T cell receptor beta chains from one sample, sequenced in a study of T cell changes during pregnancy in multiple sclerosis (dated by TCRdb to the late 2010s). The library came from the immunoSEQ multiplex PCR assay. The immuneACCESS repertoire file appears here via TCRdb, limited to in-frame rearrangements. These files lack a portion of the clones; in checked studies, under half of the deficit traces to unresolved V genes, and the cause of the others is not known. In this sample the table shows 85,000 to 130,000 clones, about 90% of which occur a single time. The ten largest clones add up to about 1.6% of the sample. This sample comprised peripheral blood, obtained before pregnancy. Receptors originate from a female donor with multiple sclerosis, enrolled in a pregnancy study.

The CDR3: CASSLGATDTQYF. CDR3 DNA: TGTGCCAGCAGCTTGGGAGCGACAGATACGCAGTATTTT. The rearrangement joins TRBV11-2 to TRBJ2-3; a weak D match, TRBD2 (5 bases). The CDR3 is made up of 13 amino acids. V was trimmed by 3 bases and J by 3 bases, leaving 7 bases between them. Germline CDR1 is SGHAT and CDR2 is FQNNGV.

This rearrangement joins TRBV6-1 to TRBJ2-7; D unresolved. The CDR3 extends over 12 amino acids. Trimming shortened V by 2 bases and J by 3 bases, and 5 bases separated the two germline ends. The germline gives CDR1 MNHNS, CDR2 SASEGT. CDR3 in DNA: TGTGCCAGCAGTGAAAGAGGCTACGAGCAGTACTTC. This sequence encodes CASSERGYEQYF.

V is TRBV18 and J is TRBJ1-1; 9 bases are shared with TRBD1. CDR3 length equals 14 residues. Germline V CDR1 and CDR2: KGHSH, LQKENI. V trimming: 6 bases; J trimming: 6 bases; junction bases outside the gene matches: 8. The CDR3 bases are TGTGCCAGCTCCATCGACAGGGGGACCGCTGAAGCTTTCTTT. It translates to CASSIDRGTAEAFF.

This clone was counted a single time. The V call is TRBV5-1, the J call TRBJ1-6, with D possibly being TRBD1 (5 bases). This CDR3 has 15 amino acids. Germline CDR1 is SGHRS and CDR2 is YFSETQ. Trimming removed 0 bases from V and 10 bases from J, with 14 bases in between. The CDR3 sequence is CASSLAGGDRSPLHF. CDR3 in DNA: TGCGCCAGCAGCTTGGCCGGCGGGGACCGATCACCCCTCCACTTT.

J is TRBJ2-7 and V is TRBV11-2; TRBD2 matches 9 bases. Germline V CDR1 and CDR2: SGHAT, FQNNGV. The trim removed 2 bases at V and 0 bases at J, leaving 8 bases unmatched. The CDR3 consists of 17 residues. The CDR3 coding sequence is TGTGCCAGCAGCTTATCGACTAGCGGAGTCTTCTCCTACGAGCAGTACTTC. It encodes CASSLSTSGVFSYEQYF.

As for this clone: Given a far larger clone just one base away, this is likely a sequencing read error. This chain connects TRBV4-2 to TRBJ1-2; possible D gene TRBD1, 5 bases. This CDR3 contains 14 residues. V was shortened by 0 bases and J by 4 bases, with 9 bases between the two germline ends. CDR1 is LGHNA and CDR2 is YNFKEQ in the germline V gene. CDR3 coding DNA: TGTGCCAGCAGCCAAGAAGCAGGGTCCTATGGCTACACCTTC. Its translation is CASSQEAGSYGYTF.

The CDR3 region has the DNA TGTGCCAGCAGCCAGACTAGTCCCGAGCAGTACTTC. This translates into CASSQTSPEQYF. This chain uses TRBV7-9 with TRBJ2-7; the D gene is possibly TRBD2 (6 bases). Germline-derived CDR1 and CDR2 are SEHNR and FQNEAQ (reference sequence). The V end lost 5 bases, the J end lost 6 bases, and 11 bases lay between the germline ends. This CDR3 region has 12 residues. Variable domain in full (rest from reference TRBV7-9 and TRBJ2-7): DTGVSQNPRHKITKRGQNVTFRCDPISEHNRLYWYRQTLGQGPEFLTYFQNEAQLEKSRLLSDRFSAERPKGSFSTLEIQRTEQGDSAMYLCASSQTSPEQYFGPGTRLTVT.

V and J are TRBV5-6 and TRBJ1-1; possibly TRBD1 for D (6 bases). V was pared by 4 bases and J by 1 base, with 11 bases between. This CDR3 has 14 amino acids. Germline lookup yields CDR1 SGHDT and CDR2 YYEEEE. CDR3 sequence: CASSPQGWNTEAFF. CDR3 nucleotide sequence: TGTGCCAGCAGCCCCCAGGGGTGGAACACTGAAGCTTTCTTT.

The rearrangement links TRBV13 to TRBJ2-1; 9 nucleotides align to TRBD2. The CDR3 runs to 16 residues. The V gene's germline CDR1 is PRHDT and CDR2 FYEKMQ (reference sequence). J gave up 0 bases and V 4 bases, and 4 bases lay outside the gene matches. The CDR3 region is CASSSLAGSSYNEQFF. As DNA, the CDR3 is TGTGCCAGCAGCTCCCTAGCGGGGAGCTCCTACAATGAGCAGTTCTTC.

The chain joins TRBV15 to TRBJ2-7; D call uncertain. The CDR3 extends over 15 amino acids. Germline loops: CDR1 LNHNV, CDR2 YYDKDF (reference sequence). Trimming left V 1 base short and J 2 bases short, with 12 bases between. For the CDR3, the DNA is TGTGCCACCAGCAGAGGCTCTATTTTAACCTACGAGCAGTACTTC. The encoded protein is CATSRGSILTYEQYF.

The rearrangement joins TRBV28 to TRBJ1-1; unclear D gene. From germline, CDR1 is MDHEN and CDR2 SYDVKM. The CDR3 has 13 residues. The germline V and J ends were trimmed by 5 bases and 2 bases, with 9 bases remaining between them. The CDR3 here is CASSNTVNTEAFF. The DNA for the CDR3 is TGTGCCAGCAGTAATACAGTTAACACTGAAGCTTTCTTT.

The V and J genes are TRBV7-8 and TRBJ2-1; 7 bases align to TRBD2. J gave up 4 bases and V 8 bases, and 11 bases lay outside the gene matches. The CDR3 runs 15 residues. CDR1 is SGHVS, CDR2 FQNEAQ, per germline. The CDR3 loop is CASGGRLAAYNEQFF. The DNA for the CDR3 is TGTGCCAGCGGGGGTAGACTAGCTGCGTACAATGAGCAGTTCTTC. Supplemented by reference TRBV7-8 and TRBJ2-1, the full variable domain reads GAGVSQSPRYKVAKRGQDVALRCDPISGHVSLFWYQQALGQGPEFLTYFQNEAQLDKSGLPSDRFFAERPEGSVSTLKIQRTQQEDSAVYLCASGGRLAAYNEQFFGPGTRLTVL.

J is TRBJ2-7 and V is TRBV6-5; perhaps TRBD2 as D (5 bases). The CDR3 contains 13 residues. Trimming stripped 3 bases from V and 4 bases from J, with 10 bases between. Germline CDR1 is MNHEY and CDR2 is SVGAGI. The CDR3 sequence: CASSYSRGYEQYF. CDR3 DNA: TGTGCCAGCAGTTATTCGAGAGGGTACGAGCAGTACTTC.

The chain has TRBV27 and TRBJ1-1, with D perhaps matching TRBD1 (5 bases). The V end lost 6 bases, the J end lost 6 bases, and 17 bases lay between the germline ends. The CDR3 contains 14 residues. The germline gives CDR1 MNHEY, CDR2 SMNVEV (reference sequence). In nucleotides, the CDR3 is TGTGCCAGCAGCATTACCAAGGGGTGGGCTGAAGCTTTCTTT. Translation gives CASSITKGWAEAFF.

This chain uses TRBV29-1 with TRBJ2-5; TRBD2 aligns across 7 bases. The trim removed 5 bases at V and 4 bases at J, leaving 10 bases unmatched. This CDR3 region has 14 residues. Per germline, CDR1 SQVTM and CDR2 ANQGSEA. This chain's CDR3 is CSVPPSGGGETQYF. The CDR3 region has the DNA TGCAGCGTTCCCCCTAGCGGCGGGGGAGAGACCCAGTACTTC.

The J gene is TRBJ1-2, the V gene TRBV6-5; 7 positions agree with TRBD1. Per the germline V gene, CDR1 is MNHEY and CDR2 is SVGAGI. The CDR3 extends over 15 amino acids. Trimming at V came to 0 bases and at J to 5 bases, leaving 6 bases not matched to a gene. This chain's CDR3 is CASSYSRTGTYGYTF. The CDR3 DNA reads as TGTGCCAGCAGTTACTCGAGGACAGGAACTTATGGCTACACCTTC.

CDR3 amino acids: CASSSRLGGPFYNEQFF. The CDR3, as DNA: TGTGCCAGCAGCTCCCGCCTCGGGGGGCCGTTCTACAATGAGCAGTTCTTC. V and J are TRBV7-8 and TRBJ2-1, with D perhaps TRBD2 (7 bases). The CDR3 totals 17 residues. The V and J ends lost 4 bases and 3 bases respectively, with 19 bases between them. CDR1 is SGHVS and CDR2 is FQNEAQ in the germline V gene.

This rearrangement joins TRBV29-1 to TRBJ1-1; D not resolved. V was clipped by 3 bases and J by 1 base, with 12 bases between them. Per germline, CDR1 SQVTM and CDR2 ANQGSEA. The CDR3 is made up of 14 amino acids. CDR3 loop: CSVEARPGNTEAFF. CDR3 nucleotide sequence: TGCAGCGTTGAGGCCAGACCGGGGAACACTGAAGCTTTCTTT.

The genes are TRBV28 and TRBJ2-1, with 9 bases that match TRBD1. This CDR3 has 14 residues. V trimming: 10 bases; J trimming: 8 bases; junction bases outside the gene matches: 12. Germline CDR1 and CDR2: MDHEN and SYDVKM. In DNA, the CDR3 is TGTGCCACACGACAGGGACAGGGCACGGATGAGCAGTTCTTC. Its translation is CATRQGQGTDEQFF.

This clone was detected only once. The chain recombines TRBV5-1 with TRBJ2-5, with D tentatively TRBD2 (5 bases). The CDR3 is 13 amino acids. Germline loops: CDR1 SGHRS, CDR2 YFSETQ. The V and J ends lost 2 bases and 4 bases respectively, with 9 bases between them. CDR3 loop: CASSLASGETQYF. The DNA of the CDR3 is TGCGCCAGCAGCTTAGCGAGCGGAGAGACCCAGTACTTC.

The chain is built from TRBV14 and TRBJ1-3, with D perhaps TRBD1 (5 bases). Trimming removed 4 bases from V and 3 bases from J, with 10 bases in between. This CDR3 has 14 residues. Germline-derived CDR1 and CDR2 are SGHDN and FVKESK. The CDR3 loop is CASSRRQIGNTIYF. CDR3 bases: TGTGCCAGCAGCCGGAGACAGATTGGAAACACCATATATTTT.

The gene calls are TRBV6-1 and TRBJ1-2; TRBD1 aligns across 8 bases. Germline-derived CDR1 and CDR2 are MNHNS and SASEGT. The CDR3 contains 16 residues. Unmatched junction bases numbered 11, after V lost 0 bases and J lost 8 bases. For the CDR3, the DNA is TGTGCCAGCAGTGAAGCCTGGGACAGGCCTTCTTGGGGCTACACCTTC. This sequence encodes CASSEAWDRPSWGYTF.